These 9 T cell receptor beta chains were all obtained from the same sample, sequenced in a study of T cells after yellow fever vaccination. TCRdb passed the 5' RACE reads through MiXCR, listing each CDR3 protein once. The sample lists around 320,000 distinct CDR3 sequences, around 10% occurring once. The sequences come from CD4+ T cells sorted from PBMCs, collected 45 days after the yellow fever booster vaccination. The receptors originated from a man aged 18-30 years who received the YFV17D yellow fever vaccine.

A few counts support this clonotype. The chain carries TRBV2 and TRBJ2-2, with D uncertain. The germline CDR1 and CDR2 sequences are SNHLY and FYNNEI. Between the trimmed V and J ends, which lost 7 bases and 7 bases, there was a span of 10 bases. The CDR3 has 12 amino acids. CDR3 sequence: CASTSRLGELFF. The CDR3 DNA sequence: TGTGCCAGCACCTCCAGGCTCGGGGAGCTGTTTTTT.

This chain uses TRBV12-5 with TRBJ1-4; 10 bases agree with TRBD1. CDR3 length: 15 residues. After removal of 5 bases from V and 4 bases from J, the junction contained 4 bases not matched to a gene. The germline V gene has CDR1 LGHNT and CDR2 FRNRAP. CDR3 residues: CASGGTGALNEKLFF. The CDR3 nucleotides read TGTGCTAGTGGTGGGACAGGGGCCCTTAATGAAAAACTGTTTTTT. Variable domain in full (rest from reference TRBV12-5 and TRBJ1-4): DARVTQTPRHKVTEMGQEVTMRCQPILGHNTVFWYRQTMMQGLELLAYFRNRAPLDDSGMPKDRFSAEMPDATLATLKIQPSEPRDSAVYFCASGGTGALNEKLFFGSGTQLSVL.

This chain joins TRBV20-1 and TRBJ1-1; no clear D. The V gene lost 5 bases and the J gene lost 0 bases, with 10 bases spanning the gap. The CDR3 totals 13 residues. Germline assignment: CDR1 DFQATT and CDR2 SNEGSKA (reference sequence). Here the CDR3 reads CSAAFGVNTEAFF. The CDR3 DNA is TGCAGTGCTGCGTTCGGGGTGAACACTGAAGCTTTCTTT.

V is TRBV7-6 and J is TRBJ2-6; TRBD2 matches at 12 bases. This CDR3 has 18 residues. Germline trimming cut 4 bases from V and 0 bases from J; bases unmatched to any gene: 4. The V gene's germline CDR1 is SGHVS and CDR2 FNYEAQ. This chain's CDR3 is CASSSGLAGISGANVLTF. The CDR3 DNA is TGTGCCAGCAGCTCCGGACTAGCGGGGATCTCTGGGGCCAACGTCCTGACTTTC.

This clonotype has just a few counts. This rearrangement joins TRBV6-2 or TRBV6-3 to TRBJ1-1, with no clear D. Trimming shortened V by 6 bases and J by 10 bases, and 12 bases separated the two germline ends. The germline CDR1 and CDR2 sequences are MNHEY and SVGEGT. The CDR3 sequence is 11 residues long. The CDR3 sequence: CASRETSSAFF. CDR3 sequence (DNA): TGTGCCAGCAGGGAGACAAGTTCAGCTTTCTTT.

The chain has TRBV28 and TRBJ1-6; tentative D call: TRBD1 (5 bases). CDR3 length: 14 amino acids. Germline CDR1 and CDR2: MDHEN and SYDVKM. The ends were cut back, 3 bases at V and 8 bases at J, with 11 bases in the middle. The DNA of the CDR3 is TGTGCCAGCAGTTTCGGCAGGGATGATTCACCCCTCCACTTT. Translated: CASSFGRDDSPLHF.

The genes are TRBV28 and TRBJ2-5, with D uncertain. This CDR3 has 13 residues. Looked up from germline, CDR1 is MDHEN and CDR2 is SYDVKM. Trimming removed 6 bases from V and 4 bases from J, with 12 bases in between. CDR3 DNA sequence: TGTGCCAGCAGCAACTTAGAACGAGAGACCCAGTACTTC. It is translated as CASSNLERETQYF.

The rearrangement joins TRBV30 to TRBJ1-2; tentative D call: TRBD1 (5 bases). The ends were cut back, 4 bases at V and 3 bases at J, with 9 bases in the middle. CDR1 and CDR2 (germline): GTSNPN, SVGIG (reference sequence). The length of the CDR3 is 12 residues. The CDR3 DNA follows: TGTGCCTGGAACGGGGGATACTATGGCTACACCTTC. Amino acid sequence: CAWNGGYYGYTF.

In its sample, this clonotype was seen a few times. The J gene is TRBJ1-6, the V gene TRBV20-1; D unclear. The CDR3 runs to 15 residues. From germline, CDR1 is DFQATT and CDR2 SNEGSKA (reference sequence). V lost 5 bases to trimming and J lost 8 bases, with 19 bases between them. The CDR3 sequence: CSARRADGPYSPLHF. For the CDR3, the DNA is TGCAGTGCTCGTAGGGCCGACGGACCATATTCACCCCTCCACTTT.